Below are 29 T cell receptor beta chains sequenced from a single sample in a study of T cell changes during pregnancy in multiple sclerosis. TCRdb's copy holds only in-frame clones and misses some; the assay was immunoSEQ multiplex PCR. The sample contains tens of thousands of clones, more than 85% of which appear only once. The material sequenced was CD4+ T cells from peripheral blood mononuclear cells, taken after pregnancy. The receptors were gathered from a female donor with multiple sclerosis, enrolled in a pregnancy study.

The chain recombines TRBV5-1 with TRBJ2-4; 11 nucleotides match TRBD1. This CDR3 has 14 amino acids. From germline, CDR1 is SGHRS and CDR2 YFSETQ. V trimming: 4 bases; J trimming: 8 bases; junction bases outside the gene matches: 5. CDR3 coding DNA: TGCGCCAGCAGCGCTCCGGGACAGGGGGACATTCAGTACTTC. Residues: CASSAPGQGDIQYF.

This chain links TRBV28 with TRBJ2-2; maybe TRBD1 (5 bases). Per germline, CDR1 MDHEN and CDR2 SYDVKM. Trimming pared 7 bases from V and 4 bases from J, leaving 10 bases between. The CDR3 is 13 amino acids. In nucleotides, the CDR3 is TGTGCCAGCAAGAAAGGGGTCACCGGGGAGCTGTTTTTT. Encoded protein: CASKKGVTGELFF.

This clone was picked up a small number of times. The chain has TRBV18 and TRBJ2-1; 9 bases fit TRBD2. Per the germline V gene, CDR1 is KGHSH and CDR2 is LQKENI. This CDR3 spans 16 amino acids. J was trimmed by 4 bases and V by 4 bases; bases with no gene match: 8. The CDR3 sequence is CASSRQILAGYNEQFF. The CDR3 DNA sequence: TGTGCCAGCTCACGACAGATACTAGCGGGTTACAATGAGCAGTTCTTC.

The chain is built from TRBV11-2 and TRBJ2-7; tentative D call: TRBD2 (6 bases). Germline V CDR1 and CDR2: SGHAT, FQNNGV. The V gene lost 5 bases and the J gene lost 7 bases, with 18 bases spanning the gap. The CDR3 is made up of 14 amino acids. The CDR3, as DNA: TGTGCCAGCAGCCTTCGACTAGGCCCCTTTGAGCAGTACTTC. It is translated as CASSLRLGPFEQYF.

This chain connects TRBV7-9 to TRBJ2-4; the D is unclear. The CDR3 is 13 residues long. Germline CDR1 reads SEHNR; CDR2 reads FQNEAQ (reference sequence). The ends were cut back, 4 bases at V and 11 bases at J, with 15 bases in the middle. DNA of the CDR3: TGTGCCAGCAGCTCAAATCCAGTCGGAGTTCAGTACTTC. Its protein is CASSSNPVGVQYF.

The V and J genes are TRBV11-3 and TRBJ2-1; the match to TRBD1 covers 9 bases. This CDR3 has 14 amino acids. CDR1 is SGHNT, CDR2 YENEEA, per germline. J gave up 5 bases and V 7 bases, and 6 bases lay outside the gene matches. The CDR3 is CASNSGTGNNEQFF. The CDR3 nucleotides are TGTGCCAGCAACTCCGGGACAGGGAACAATGAGCAGTTCTTC.

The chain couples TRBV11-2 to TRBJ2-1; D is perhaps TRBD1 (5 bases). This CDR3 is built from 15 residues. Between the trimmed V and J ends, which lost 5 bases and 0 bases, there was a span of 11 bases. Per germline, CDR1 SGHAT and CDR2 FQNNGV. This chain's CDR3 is CASSTRQGSYNEQFF. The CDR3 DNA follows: TGTGCCAGCAGCACCCGGCAGGGCTCCTACAATGAGCAGTTCTTC. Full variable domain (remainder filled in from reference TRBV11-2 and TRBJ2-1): EAGVAQSPRYKIIEKRQSVAFWCNPISGHATLYWYQQILGQGPKLLIQFQNNGVVDDSQLPKDRFSAERLKGVDSTLKIQPAKLEDSAVYLCASSTRQGSYNEQFFGPGTRLTVL.

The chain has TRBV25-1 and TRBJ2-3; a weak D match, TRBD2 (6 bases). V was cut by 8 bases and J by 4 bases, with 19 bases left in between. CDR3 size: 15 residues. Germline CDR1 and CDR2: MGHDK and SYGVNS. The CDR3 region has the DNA TGTGCCAGCGCGGGCCGCGGGGCAGCCTCAGATACGCAGTATTTT. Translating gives CASAGRGAASDTQYF.

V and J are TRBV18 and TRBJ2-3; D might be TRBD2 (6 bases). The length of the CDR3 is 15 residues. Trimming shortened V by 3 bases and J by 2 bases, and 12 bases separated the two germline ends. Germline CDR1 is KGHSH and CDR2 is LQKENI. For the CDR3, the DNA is TGTGCCAGCTCACCTCTGGGGGGAGTCACAGATACGCAGTATTTT. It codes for CASSPLGGVTDTQYF.

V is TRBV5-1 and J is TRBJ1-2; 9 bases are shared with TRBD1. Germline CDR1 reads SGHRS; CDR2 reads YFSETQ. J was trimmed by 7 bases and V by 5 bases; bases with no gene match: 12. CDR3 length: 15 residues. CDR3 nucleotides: TGCGCCAGCAGTCCTCCGGGACAGGGTTTTATTGGCTACACCTTC. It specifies CASSPPGQGFIGYTF.

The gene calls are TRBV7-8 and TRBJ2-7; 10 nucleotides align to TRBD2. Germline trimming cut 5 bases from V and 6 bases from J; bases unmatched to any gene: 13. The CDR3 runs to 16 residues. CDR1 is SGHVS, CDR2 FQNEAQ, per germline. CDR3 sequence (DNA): TGTGCCAGCAGCCTGTTCAAGCGGGAGGGCCTCCTCGAGCAGTACTTC. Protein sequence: CASSLFKREGLLEQYF.

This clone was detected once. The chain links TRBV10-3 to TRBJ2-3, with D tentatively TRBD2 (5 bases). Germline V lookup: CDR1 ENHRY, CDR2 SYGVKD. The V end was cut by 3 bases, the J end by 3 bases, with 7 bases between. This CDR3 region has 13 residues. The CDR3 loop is CAISERLTDTQYF. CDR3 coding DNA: TGTGCCATCAGTGAAAGACTAACAGATACGCAGTATTTT.

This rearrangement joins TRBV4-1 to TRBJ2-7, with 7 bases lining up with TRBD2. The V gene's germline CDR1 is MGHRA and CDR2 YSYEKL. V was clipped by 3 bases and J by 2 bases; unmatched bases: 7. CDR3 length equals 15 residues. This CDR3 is CASSQSGTPPYEQYF. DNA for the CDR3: TGCGCCAGCAGCCAGAGCGGGACGCCTCCCTACGAGCAGTACTTC.

DNA for the CDR3: TGCGCCAGCAGCTTGGGTGGGGCAGGAGTTCAGCCCCAGCATTTT. This sequence encodes CASSLGGAGVQPQHF. The genes are TRBV5-1 and TRBJ1-5, with D perhaps matching TRBD1 (5 bases). CDR3 length: 15 residues. V lost 0 bases and J 6 bases, leaving 13 bases between the germline ends. Germline V gene lookup returns CDR1 SGHRS and CDR2 YFSETQ.

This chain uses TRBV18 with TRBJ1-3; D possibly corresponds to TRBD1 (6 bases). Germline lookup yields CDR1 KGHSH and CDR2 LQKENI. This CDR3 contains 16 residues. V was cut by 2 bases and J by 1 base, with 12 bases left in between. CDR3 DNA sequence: TGTGCCAGCTCACCAAAGGTCGGACAGTCTGGAAACACCATATATTTT. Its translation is CASSPKVGQSGNTIYF. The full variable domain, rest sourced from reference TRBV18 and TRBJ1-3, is NAGVMQNPRHLVRRRGQEARLRCSPMKGHSHVYWYRQLPEEGLKFMVYLQKENIIDESGMPKERFSAEFPKEGPSILRIQQVVRGDSAAYFCASSPKVGQSGNTIYFGEGSWLTVV.

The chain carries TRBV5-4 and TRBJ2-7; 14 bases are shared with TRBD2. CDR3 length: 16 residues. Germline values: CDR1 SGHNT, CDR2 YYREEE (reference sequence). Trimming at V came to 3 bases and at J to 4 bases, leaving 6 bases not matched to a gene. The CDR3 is CASSWGRTSGRYEQYF. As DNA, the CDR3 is TGTGCCAGCAGCTGGGGCCGGACTAGCGGGAGGTACGAGCAGTACTTC.

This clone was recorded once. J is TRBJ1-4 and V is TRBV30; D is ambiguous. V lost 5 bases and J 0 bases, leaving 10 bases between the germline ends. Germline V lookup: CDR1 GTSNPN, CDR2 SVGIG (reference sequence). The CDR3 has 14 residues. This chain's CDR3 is CAWGLTTTNEKLFF. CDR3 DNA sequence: TGTGCCTGGGGATTGACTACAACTAATGAAAAACTGTTTTTT. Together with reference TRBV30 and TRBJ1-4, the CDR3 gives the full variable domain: SQTIHQWPATLVQPVGSPLSLECTVEGTSNPNLYWYRQAAGRGLQLLFYSVGIGQISSEVPQNLSASRPQDRQFILSSKKLLLSDSGFYLCAWGLTTTNEKLFFGSGTQLSVL.

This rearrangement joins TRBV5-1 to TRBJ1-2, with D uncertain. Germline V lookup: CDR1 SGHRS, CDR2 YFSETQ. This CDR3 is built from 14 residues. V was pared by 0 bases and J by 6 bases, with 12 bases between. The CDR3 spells CASSLDGLADGYTF. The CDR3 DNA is TGCGCCAGCAGCTTGGATGGCCTGGCGGATGGCTACACCTTC.

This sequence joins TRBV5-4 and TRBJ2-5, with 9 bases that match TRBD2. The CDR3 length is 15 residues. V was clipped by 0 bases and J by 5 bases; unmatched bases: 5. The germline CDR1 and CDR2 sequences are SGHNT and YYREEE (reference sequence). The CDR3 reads CASSLELAGSETQYF. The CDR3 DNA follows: TGTGCCAGCAGCTTGGAGCTAGCGGGGAGTGAGACCCAGTACTTC.

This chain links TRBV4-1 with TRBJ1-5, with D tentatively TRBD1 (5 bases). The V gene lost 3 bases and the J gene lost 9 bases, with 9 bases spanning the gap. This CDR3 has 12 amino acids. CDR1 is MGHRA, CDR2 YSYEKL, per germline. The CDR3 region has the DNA TGCGCCAGCAGCCACCCGGGGGGGCCCCAGCATTTT. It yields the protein CASSHPGGPQHF.

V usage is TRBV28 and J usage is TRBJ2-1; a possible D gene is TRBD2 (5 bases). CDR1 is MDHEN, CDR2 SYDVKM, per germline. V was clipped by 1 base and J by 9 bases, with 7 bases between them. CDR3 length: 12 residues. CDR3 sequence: CASSLLSGEQFF. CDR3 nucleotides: TGTGCCAGCAGTTTATTGAGCGGTGAGCAGTTCTTC.

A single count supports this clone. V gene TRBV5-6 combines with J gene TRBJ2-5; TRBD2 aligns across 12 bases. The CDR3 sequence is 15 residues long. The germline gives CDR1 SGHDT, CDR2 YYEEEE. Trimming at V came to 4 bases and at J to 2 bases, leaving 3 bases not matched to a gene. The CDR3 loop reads CASSLGLAGQETQYF. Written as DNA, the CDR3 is TGTGCCAGCAGCCTGGGACTAGCGGGTCAAGAGACCCAGTACTTC.

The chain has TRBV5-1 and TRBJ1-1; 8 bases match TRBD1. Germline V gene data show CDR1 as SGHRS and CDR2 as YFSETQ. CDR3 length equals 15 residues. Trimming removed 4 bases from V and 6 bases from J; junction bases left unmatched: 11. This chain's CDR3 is CASSGRTGRDAEAFF. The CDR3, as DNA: TGCGCCAGCAGCGGAAGGACAGGGAGGGACGCTGAAGCTTTCTTT.

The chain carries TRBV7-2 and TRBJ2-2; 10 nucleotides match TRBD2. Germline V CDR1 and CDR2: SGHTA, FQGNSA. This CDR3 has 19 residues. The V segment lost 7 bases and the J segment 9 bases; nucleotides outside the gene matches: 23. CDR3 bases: TGTGCCAGCACCCCCGGGGGCAGCGGGAGGGCCAAAAGCAGCCGGGAGCTGTTTTTT. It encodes CASTPGGSGRAKSSRELFF.

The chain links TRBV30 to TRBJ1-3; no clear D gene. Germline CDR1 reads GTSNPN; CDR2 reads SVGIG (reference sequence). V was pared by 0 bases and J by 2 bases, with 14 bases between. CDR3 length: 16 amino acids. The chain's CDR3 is CAWSVGGSRAGNTIYF. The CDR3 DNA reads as TGTGCCTGGAGTGTAGGCGGGTCTCGCGCTGGAAACACCATATATTTT.

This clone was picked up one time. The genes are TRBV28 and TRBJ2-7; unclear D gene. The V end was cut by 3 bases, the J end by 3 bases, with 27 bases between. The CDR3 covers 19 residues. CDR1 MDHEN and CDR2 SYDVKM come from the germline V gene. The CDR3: CASSFSFMAAHPKVYEQYF. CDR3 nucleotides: TGTGCCAGCAGTTTCAGTTTTATGGCGGCCCACCCTAAGGTCTACGAGCAGTACTTC.

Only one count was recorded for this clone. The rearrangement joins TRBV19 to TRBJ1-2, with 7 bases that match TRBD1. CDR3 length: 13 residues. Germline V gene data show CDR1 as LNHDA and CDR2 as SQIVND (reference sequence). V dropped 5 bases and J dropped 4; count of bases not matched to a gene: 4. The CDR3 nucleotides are TGTGCCAGTAGTTGGGACAGCGGCTATGGCTACACCTTC. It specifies CASSWDSGYGYTF.

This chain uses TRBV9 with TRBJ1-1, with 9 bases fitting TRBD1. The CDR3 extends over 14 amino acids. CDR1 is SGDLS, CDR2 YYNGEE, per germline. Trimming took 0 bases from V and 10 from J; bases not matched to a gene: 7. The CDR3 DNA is TGTGCCAGCAGCGTAGACGGGACAGGGTTTCGAGCTTTCTTT. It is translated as CASSVDGTGFRAFF.

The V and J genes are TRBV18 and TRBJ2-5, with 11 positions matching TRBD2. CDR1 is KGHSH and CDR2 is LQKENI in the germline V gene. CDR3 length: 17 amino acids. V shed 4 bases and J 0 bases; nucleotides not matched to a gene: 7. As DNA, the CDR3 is TGTGCCAGCTCACAGGGGACTAGCGGTTGGTACCAAGAGACCCAGTACTTC. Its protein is CASSQGTSGWYQETQYF. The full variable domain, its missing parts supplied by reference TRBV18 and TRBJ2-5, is NAGVMQNPRHLVRRRGQEARLRCSPMKGHSHVYWYRQLPEEGLKFMVYLQKENIIDESGMPKERFSAEFPKEGPSILRIQQVVRGDSAAYFCASSQGTSGWYQETQYFGPGTRLLVL.